This TCR beta chain was identified in a study of early T cells in non-severe SARS-CoV-2 infection. The CDR3 length is 18 residues. At least ten counts were recorded for this clonotype. Unique molecular identifiers tagged individual cDNA molecules. Via MiXCR, TCRdb re-called the 5' RACE reads, giving one row per CDR3 protein. Of about 48,000 distinct CDR3 sequences in the sample, approximately 5.7% were seen once. This specimen consisted of whole blood, obtained at baseline. The V and J genes are TRBV21-1 and TRBJ2-3; the D call in the table, TRBD1, was not verified against the DNA. TRBV21-1 is deemed a pseudogene. This TCR derives from an adult who was a healthcare worker with PCR-confirmed SARS-CoV-2 infection or an uninfected control (not recorded which). CDR3 bases: TGTGCCAGCAGCAAAGTTGCCCCCGACCCGATGCCTGGGGATACGCAGTATTTT. Translation gives CASSKVAPDPMPGDTQYF.